This TCR beta chain derives from a study of T-cell memory formation after mild COVID-19. General observations from the study: Chiefly within CM and EM were the contracting CD4+ clones; CD8+ ones were within EMRA.

CDR1 is SGHTA and CDR2 is FQGNSA in the germline V gene. The CDR3 spans 17 residues. V trimming: 5 bases; J trimming: 2 bases; junction bases outside the gene matches: 11. TCRdb independently ran MiXCR on the 5' RACE reads; one entry per CDR3 protein. The data show 210,000 or so distinct CDR3 sequences, about 10% seen once. This clonotype has only a few counts. Antigen: not known. The receptor was isolated from a man aged 18 to 30 who had mild COVID-19 (a few samples of this study predate the infection). Cell type and time point are not known. The sequenced sample was PBMCs or a T cell subset sorted from them (not recorded which). V gene TRBV7-2 combines with J gene TRBJ2-3, with 9 positions matching TRBD2. For the CDR3, the DNA is TGTGCCAGCAGCGCCTTTCACAGCGGGGGGTACACAGATACGCAGTATTTT. It encodes CASSAFHSGGYTDTQYF.